The clone carrying this T cell receptor beta chain was seen only a few times. Its antigen is unidentified. Sorted inputs of 20,000 to 1,000,000 cells, with 10%, 30% or 50% RNA, yielded naive CD8 libraries. For bulk TCR libraries, previously described methods and listed TCR primers were used. TCRdb ran MiXCR on the PCR reads and lists one entry per CDR3 protein. This sample has some 680,000 distinct CDR3 sequences; roughly 23% occur once, and the top ten carry about 0.84%. The sample belongs to a study of molecular identifiers for immune sequencing clone quantification. Study observations and caveats: A single cell's spiked Jurkat TCR RNA was reportedly detectable among about a million naive cells. Barcode collisions between identical TCR molecules could shrink estimates of highly expanded clone sizes.

The sequence was obtained from a human donor in good health. Some libraries in this study had Jurkat cell RNA spiked in. Sequencing used naive CD8+ T cells from blood, with Jurkat cell RNA spiked in. Subset: FACS-sorted CD8+CD4-CCR7+CD45RA+ naive T cells.

The CDR3 here is CAWSTGDPNEQYF. The CDR3 region has the DNA TGTGCCTGGAGTACGGGGGATCCTAACGAGCAGTACTTC. V and J are TRBV30 and TRBJ2-7, with D tentatively TRBD2 (6 bases). CDR3 length: 13 residues. Trimming took 2 bases from V and 5 from J, leaving 13 bases between them. Germline CDR1 reads GTSNPN; CDR2 reads SVGIG (reference sequence).